This paragraph covers one T cell receptor (beta chain) sequence. Original analysis: Quantification of nucleated cells was approximated via reference gene primer amplification. Only in-frame clones appear in the TCRdb table, and some are missing; sequencing was by immunoSEQ multiplex PCR. V and J calls and clone size are those listed in that table; D and trimming were worked out from the DNA. The sample yields 130,000 to 150,000 clones, around 80% seen once. The sample is drawn from a study of blood T cell repertoires in COVID-19. Whole-study context: Acute-phase and convalescent COVID-19 samples originated in the United States, Italy and Spain. The cDNA or gDNA used as material had been derived from T cells, B-cell-depleted T cells, or PBMCs.

V dropped 1 base and J dropped 8 bases, with 9 bases sitting between them. The CDR3 runs 13 residues. The V gene is TRBV12-3 or TRBV12-4, the J gene TRBJ2-4, with D perhaps matching TRBD1 (5 bases). The receptor's source is a man between 60 and 70 years old with acute or convalescent COVID-19. The sequenced sample was peripheral blood. The CDR3 bases are TGTGCCAGCAGTTTAGAGGGGTCGGACATTCAGTACTTC. Its protein is CASSLEGSDIQYF.